This entry lists 10 T cell receptor beta chains sequenced from one sample in a study of shared clonotypes between healthy human individuals. Here immunoSEQ multiplex PCR was the method, and the copy in TCRdb shows in-frame clones only, minus some. The data show approximately 2.5 million clones, roughly 93% seen once. Sequenced material: naive CD4+ T cells from PBMCs. Subset: CD45RA+ positively selected. The receptor set was obtained from a man between 18 and 35 years old in good health. Some clones in this sample may be carry-over from other donors' samples.

The rearrangement uses TRBV29-1 and TRBJ2-1; D call uncertain. Trimming removed 0 bases at V and 6 bases at J, with 9 bases between. The germline V gene encodes CDR1 SQVTM and CDR2 ANQGSEA. The CDR3 extends over 13 amino acids. The CDR3 loop reads CSVEDMTRNEQFF. The CDR3 nucleotides are TGCAGCGTTGAAGATATGACCCGCAATGAGCAGTTCTTC.

This chain links TRBV28 with TRBJ1-5; D is ambiguous. The CDR3 is made up of 16 amino acids. CDR1 MDHEN and CDR2 SYDVKM come from the germline V gene. Trimming shortened V by 1 base and J by 2 bases, and 12 bases separated the two germline ends. The chain's CDR3 is CASSLLPGVRNQPQHF. The DNA for the CDR3 is TGTGCCAGCAGTTTATTGCCGGGAGTTCGCAATCAGCCCCAGCATTTT.

This clone was seen only a few times. The sample has other DNA sequences that encode this CDR3 too. The gene calls are TRBV9 and TRBJ2-3; D is uncertain. Trimming removed 4 bases at V and 0 bases at J, with 3 bases between. CDR1 SGDLS and CDR2 YYNGEE come from the germline V gene. This CDR3 spans 12 amino acids. Written as DNA, the CDR3 is TGTGCCAGCAGCCCGAGCACAGATACGCAGTATTTT. This sequence encodes CASSPSTDTQYF.

The genes are TRBV4-3 and TRBJ2-2, with D hard to call. The CDR3 contains 14 residues. V dropped 2 bases and J dropped 1 base, with 5 bases sitting between them. The germline V gene encodes CDR1 LGHNA and CDR2 YSLEER. The CDR3 is CASSQRENTGELFF. CDR3 nucleotides: TGCGCCAGCAGCCAAAGGGAGAACACCGGGGAGCTGTTTTTT.

The chain recombines TRBV5-4 with TRBJ1-4, with 9 bases that match TRBD1. After removal of 4 bases from V and 5 bases from J, the junction contained 15 bases not matched to a gene. The CDR3 length is 18 residues. From germline, CDR1 is SGHNT and CDR2 YYREEE (reference sequence). CDR3 loop: CASSPGGQGLYPNEKLFF. CDR3 DNA sequence: TGTGCCAGCAGCCCAGGGGGACAGGGCCTATACCCCAATGAAAAACTGTTTTTT.

The chain joins TRBV6-5 to TRBJ2-1; TRBD2 aligns across 7 bases. Looked up from germline, CDR1 is MNHEY and CDR2 is SVGAGI. CDR3 length equals 14 residues. Trimming at V came to 7 bases and at J to 1 base, leaving 4 bases not matched to a gene. Written as DNA, the CDR3 is TGTGCCAGCACCCCGGGAGGTTCCTACAATGAGCAGTTCTTC. It translates to CASTPGGSYNEQFF.

The chain carries TRBV27 and TRBJ2-7; perhaps D is TRBD1 or TRBD2 (5 bases each). This CDR3 contains 14 residues. The V end was cut by 6 bases, the J end by 3 bases, with 15 bases between. The V gene's germline CDR1 is MNHEY and CDR2 SMNVEV (reference sequence). DNA for the CDR3: TGTGCCAGCAGCGGGGCCAGGACCTACTACGAGCAGTACTTC. Protein sequence: CASSGARTYYEQYF.

The CDR3 bases are TGCAGCGTCCCCGGTGGGGGACAGGGGTCCTACGAGCAGTACTTC. Protein: CSVPGGGQGSYEQYF. The genes are TRBV29-1 and TRBJ2-7; 10 bases map to TRBD1. Germline V gene sequence: CDR1 SQVTM, CDR2 ANQGSEA. V dropped 6 bases and J dropped 1; count of bases not matched to a gene: 9. This CDR3 has 15 residues.

This chain links TRBV4-2 with TRBJ2-2, with no clear D. The germline V and J ends were trimmed by 6 bases and 0 bases, with 11 bases remaining between them. The CDR3 extends over 15 amino acids. Germline V CDR1 and CDR2: LGHNA, YNFKEQ. The CDR3 protein is CASRYWTANTGELFF. The CDR3 coding sequence is TGTGCCAGCAGGTATTGGACGGCGAACACCGGGGAGCTGTTTTTT.

The rearrangement uses TRBV14 and TRBJ2-7; the match to TRBD1 covers 8 bases. Germline CDR1 SGHDN, CDR2 FVKESK. This CDR3 contains 16 residues. The V segment lost 4 bases and the J segment 1 base; nucleotides outside the gene matches: 9. CDR3 bases: TGTGCCAGCAGCCGGAAGACAGGGGTCGGATCCTACGAGCAGTACTTC. This sequence encodes CASSRKTGVGSYEQYF.